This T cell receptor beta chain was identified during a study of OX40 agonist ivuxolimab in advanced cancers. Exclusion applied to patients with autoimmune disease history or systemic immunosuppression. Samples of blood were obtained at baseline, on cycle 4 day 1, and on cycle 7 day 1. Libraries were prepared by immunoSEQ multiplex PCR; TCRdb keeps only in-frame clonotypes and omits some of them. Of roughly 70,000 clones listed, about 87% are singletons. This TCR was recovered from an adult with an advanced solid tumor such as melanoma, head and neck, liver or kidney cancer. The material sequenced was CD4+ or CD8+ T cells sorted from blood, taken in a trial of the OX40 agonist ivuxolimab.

CDR3 sequence reads: CASSLGGSGNEQFF. The DNA for the CDR3 is TGTGCCAGCAGCTTGGGCGGGAGTGGAAATGAGCAGTTCTTC. The chain links TRBV11-3 to TRBJ2-1, with 7 bases lining up with TRBD2. The CDR3 is 14 residues long. Trimming at V came to 3 bases and at J to 7 bases, leaving 6 bases not matched to a gene. CDR1 is SGHNT and CDR2 is YENEEA in the germline V gene.